This T cell receptor beta chain was profiled in a study of T cells in placental villitis. Describing the broader study: Placental TCR-beta repertoires were compared across villitis of unknown etiology, gestational-age-matched unaffected controls, and infectious villitis in order to test an allograft-versus-infection hypothesis.

Comments on this clone: The antigen it recognizes is unknown. No per-base quality is available; no much larger clone lies one base away.

As encoded in the germline V gene, CDR1 is SNHLY while CDR2 is FYNNEI. V is pared back by 3 bases and J by 2 bases, with 11 bases lying between the germline termini. The CDR3 measures 15 amino acids from cysteine to phenylalanine. The entry retains the CDR3 DNA only, 45 bases that are in frame from base 1. Amplification of TCR-beta CDR3 regions from genomic DNA was performed with the immunoSEQ v4 bias-controlled multiplex PCR assay, which was run blinded to group allocation. To estimate nucleated cell and T cell quantities per sample, reference gene primers were included together with the TCR-beta primers. Sequencing of the libraries was performed on an Illumina MiSeq with a 100-cycle paired-end protocol. In the original analysis: Diversity and richness were calculated in immunoSEQ Analyzer software; richness by iChao1, clonality based on Pielou evenness and Shannon diversity (0-1, higher means less diverse). Using confidence 3 and substitution 2, CDR3 amino acid sequences together with their V/J genes were queried against VDJdb for CMV, EBV and influenza A specificities. The Morisita-Horn index was used to assess TCR-beta amino acid clonotype overlap between villitis of unknown etiology, infectious villitis and control repertoires. This immuneACCESS table, as held by TCRdb, lists in-frame sequences with V and J called but not all clones. Of the missing ones, under half trace to an unresolved V gene in checked studies; the others have no known cause. The V and J calls and clone size come from that table; D and trimming were worked out from the DNA. Present in this sample are some 6,500 clones, about three quarters of which were seen just once. More than 7.5% of the sample goes to the ten largest clones.

The paper as a whole reports these results and caveats: Higher CMV-specific clone frequencies were found in infectious CMV cases than in villitis of unknown etiology (about 0.0099 vs 0.00097), and no difference in CMV-specific clone frequencies was seen between villitis of unknown etiology and controls. Because the paraffin blocks included small amounts of decidua, some of the captured T cells, particularly in controls, may have been decidual rather than villous infiltrates. Sequencing bulk tissue made it impossible to distinguish helper, regulatory or cytotoxic T cells or to tell maternal from fetal T cells, and the approach excluded gamma-delta receptors.

Five infectious villitis placentae, four with confirmed cytomegalovirus and one with Toxoplasma gondii, were included and were not matched to other groups. Mothers with infectious villitis were younger, had smaller fetuses, and delivered preterm or experienced intrauterine demise in a couple of cases. After delivery, placentae were collected and subjected to gross and histological evaluation prior to the selection of archival tissue. Five 10-micron scrolls were cut from each FFPE block, and DNA was then isolated using the AllPrep DNA/RNA FFPE Tissue kit. DNA concentration and purity were evaluated by NanoDrop, whereas RNA quality was assessed on a Bioanalyzer.

The chain links TRBV2 with TRBJ2-1; a tentative D call is TRBD2 (6 bases match). The sample comprised placental tissue containing maternal and fetal cells. The source of this sequence is a human patient with infectious villitis; the placental T cells may come from both mother and fetus. The nucleotide sequence reads as follows: TGTGCCAGCAGTGACTCGGGACTCACCTACAATGAGCAGTTCTTC. This sequence encodes CASSDSGLTYNEQFF.